The text below deals with one TCR beta chain. No antigen is known for it. Data came from immunoSEQ multiplex PCR; TCRdb stores just in-frame clones and leaves some out. The sample consists of about 15,000 clones, approximately 70% of them appearing once. V shed 0 bases and J shed 4 bases, with 14 bases lying between them. Germline CDR1 is SGHDT and CDR2 is YYEEEE. CDR3 length: 15 residues. The sample belongs to a study of radiotherapy plus CTLA-4 blockade in lung cancer. About the study: Disease control was present in 25% to 35% of patients, and objective responses in about 19%.

Overall study results and limits: With interferon-beta, early dynamics of blood T cell clones were reported to best predict response. Once radiotherapy plus ipilimumab had been given, TCR clones derived from tumor expanded in blood.

This chain uses TRBV5-6 with TRBJ2-7; D may be TRBD1 (5 bases). This specimen was peripheral blood, taken from a patient treated with radiotherapy plus ipilimumab. This TCR was sampled from a human donor with non-small cell lung cancer whose response to radiotherapy plus ipilimumab could not be evaluated. The CDR3 is CASSLARVTLYEQYV. Written as DNA, the CDR3 is TGTGCCAGCAGCTTGGCCAGGGTGACACTTTACGAGCAGTACGTC.